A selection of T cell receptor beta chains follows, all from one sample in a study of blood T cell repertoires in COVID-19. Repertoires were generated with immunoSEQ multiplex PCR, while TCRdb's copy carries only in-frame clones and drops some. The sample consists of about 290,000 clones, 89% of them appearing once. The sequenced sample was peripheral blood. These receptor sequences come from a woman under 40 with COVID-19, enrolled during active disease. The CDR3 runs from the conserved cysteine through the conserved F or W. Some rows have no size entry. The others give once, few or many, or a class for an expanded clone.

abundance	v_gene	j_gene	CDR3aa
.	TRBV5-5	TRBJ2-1	CASSTSPSRDRAYNEQFF
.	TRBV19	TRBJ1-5	CASSIDRGRLFNQPQHF
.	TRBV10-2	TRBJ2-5	CASSWTSGGDRTQYF
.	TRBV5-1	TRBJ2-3	CASSSEPGLASNTQYF
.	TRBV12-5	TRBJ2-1	CASGTYNEQFF
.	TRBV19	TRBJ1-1	CASTTGTGKTEAFF
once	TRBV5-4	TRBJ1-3	CASSRRGSGNTIYF
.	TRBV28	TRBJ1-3	CASIQGDGNTIYF
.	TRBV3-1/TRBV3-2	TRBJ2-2	CASSQTIGLAATNTGELFF
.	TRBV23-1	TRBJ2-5	CASSRGRGAETQYF
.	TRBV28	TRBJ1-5	CASSSPGQLYQPQHF
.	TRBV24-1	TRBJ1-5	CATSDSPANRGFGNQPQHF
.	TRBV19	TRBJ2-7	CASSSGGASSYEQYF
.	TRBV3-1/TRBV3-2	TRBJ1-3	CASSPLNRVVNTIYF
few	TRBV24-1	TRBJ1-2	CATSERQMDGYTF
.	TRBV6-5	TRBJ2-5	CASTEGLRETQYF
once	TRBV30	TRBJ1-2	CAWSVGGKGAYGYTF
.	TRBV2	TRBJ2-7	CASSEALSYEQYF
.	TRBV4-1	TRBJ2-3	CASSQAVDTQYF
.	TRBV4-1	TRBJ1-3	CASSRGQGAENTIYF
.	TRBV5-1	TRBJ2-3	CASSLGWALNTPPTDTQYF
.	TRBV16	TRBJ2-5	CASSQYRTQETQYF
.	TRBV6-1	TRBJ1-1	CASSEARGNTEAFF
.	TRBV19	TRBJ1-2	CASSPGTGSSNYGYTF
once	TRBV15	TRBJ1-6	CATSSGTGVLNSPLHF
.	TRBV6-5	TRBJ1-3	CASRRTGGSGNTIYF
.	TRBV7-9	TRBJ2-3	CASSLGGSTQYF
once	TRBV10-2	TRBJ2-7	CASSERTSSEQYF
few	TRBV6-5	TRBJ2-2	CASTTSGGHGELFF
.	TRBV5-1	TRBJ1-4	CASSPDREEEKLFF